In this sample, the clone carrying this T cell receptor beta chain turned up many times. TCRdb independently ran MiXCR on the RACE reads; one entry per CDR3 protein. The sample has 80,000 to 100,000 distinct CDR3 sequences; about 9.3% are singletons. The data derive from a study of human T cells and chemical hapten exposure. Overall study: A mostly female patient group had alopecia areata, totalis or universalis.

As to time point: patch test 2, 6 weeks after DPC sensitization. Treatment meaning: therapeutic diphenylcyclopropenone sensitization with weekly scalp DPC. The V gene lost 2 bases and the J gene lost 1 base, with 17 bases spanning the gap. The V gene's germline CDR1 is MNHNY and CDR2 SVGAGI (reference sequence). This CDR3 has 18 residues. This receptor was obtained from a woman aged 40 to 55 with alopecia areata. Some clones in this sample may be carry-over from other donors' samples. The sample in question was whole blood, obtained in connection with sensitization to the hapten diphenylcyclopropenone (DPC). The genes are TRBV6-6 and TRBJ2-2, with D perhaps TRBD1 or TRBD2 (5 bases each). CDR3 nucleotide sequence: TGTGCCAGCAGTTACCTGCTCCAGGGAGTGGGGAACACCGGGGAGCTGTTTTTT. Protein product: CASSYLLQGVGNTGELFF.